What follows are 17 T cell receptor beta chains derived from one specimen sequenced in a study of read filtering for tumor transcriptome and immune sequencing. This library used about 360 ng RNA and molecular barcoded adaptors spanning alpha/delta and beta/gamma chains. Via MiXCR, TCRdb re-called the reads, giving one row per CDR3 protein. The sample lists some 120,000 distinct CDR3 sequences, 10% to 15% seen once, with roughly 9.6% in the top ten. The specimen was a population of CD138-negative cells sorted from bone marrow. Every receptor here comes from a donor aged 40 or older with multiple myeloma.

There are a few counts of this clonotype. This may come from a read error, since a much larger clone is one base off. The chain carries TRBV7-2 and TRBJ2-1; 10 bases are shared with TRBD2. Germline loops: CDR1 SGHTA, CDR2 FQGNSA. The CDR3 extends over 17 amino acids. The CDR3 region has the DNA TGTGCCAGCAGTTTCCTCACCTTAGCGGGGGGCTACAATGTGCAGTTCTTC. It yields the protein CASSFLTLAGGYNVQFF. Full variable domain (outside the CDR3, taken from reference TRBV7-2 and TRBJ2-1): GAGVSQSPSNKVTEKGKDVELRCDPISGHTALYWYRQSLGQGLEFLIYFQGNSAPDKSGLPSDRFSAERTGGSVSTLTIQRTQQEDSAVYLCASSFLTLAGGYNVQFFGPGTRLTVL.

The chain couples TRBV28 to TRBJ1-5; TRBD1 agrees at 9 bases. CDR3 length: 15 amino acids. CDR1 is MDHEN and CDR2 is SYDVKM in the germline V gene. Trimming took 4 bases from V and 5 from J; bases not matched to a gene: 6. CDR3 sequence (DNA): TGTGCCAGCAGTTCCGAGGGACAGGGACATCAGCCCCAGCATTTT. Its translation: CASSSEGQGHQPQHF.

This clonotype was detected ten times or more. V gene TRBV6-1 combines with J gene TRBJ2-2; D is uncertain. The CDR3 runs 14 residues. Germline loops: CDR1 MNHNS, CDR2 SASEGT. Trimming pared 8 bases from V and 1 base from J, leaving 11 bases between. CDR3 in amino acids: CASLSSGNTGELFF. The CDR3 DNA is TGTGCCAGCCTTTCCTCAGGGAACACCGGGGAGCTGTTTTTT.

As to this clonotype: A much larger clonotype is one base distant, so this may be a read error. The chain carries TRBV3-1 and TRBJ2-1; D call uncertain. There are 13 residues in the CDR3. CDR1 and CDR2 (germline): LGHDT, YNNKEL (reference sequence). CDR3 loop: CASSQTYINGQFF. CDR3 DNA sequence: TGTGCCAGCAGCCAAACCTACATCAATGGGCAGTTCTTC.

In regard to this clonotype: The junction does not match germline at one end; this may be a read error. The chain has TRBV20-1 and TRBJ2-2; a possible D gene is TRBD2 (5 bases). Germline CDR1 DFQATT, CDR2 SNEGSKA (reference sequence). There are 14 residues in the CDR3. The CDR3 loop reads CSASLETNTGELVF. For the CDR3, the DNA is TGCAGTGCTAGCTTGGAGACGAACACCGGGGAGCTGGTTTTT.

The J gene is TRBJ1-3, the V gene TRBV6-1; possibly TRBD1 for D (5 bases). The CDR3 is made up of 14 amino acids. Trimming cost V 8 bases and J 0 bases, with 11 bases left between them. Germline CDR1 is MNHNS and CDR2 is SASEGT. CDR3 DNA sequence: TGTGCCAGCGTCGGGGGGAACTCTGGAAACACCATATATTTT. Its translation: CASVGGNSGNTIYF.

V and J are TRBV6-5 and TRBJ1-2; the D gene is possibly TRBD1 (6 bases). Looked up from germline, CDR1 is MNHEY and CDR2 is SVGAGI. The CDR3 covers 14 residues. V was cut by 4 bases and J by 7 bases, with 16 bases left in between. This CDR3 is CASSLGASGIGYTF. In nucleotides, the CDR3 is TGTGCCAGCAGTTTGGGGGCTTCCGGAATTGGCTACACCTTC.

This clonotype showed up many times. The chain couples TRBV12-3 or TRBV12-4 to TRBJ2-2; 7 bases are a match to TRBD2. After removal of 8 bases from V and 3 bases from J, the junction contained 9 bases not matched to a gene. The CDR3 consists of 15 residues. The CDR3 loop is CASDKPGGDTGELFF. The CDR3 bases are TGTGCCAGCGACAAACCGGGAGGAGACACCGGGGAGCTGTTTTTT.

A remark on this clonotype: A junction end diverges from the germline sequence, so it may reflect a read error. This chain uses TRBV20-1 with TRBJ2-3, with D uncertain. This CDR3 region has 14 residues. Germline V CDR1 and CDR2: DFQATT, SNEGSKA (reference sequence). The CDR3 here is CGAPRNLATDTQYF. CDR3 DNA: TGCGGTGCACCCCGGAACCTGGCTACAGATACGCAGTATTTT.

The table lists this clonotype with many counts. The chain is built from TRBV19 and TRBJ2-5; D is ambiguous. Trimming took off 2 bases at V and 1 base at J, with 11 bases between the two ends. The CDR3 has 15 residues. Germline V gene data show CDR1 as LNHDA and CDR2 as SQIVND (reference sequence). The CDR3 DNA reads TGTGCCAGTAGTATACGGGCAGCTATCCAAGAGACCCAGTACTTC. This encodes CASSIRAAIQETQYF.

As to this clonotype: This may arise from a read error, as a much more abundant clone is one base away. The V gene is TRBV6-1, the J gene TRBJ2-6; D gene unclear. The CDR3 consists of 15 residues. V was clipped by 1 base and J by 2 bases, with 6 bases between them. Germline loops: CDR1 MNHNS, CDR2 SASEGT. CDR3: CASSEEPTGANVLTF. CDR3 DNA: TGTGCCAGCAGTGAAGAACCCACTGGGGCCAACGTCCTGACTTTC.

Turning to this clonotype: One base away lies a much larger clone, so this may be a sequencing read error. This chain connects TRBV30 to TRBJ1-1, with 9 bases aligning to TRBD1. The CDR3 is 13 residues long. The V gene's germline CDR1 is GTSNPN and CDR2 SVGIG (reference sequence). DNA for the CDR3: TGTGCCTGGAGGGGACAGGGTCCCGCTGACGCTTTCTTT. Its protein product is CAWRGQGPADAFF. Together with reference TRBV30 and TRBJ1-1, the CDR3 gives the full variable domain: SQTIHQWPATLVQPVGSPLSLECTVEGTSNPNLYWYRQAAGRGLQLLFYSVGIGQISSEVPQNLSASRPQDRQFILSSKKLLLSDSGFYLCAWRGQGPADAFFGQGTRLTVV.

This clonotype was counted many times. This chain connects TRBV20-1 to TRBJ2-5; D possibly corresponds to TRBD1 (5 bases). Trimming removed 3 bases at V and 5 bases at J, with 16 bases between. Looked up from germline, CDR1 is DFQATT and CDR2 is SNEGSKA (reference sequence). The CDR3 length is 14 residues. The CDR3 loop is CSASQVSGSETQYF. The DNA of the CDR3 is TGCAGTGCTAGTCAGGTTTCAGGGTCTGAGACCCAGTACTTC.

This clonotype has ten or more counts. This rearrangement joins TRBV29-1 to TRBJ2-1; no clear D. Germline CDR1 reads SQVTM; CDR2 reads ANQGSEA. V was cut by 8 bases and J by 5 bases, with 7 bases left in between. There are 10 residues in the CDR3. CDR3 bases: TGCAGCACGTCCCACAATGAGCAGTTCTTC. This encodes CSTSHNEQFF.

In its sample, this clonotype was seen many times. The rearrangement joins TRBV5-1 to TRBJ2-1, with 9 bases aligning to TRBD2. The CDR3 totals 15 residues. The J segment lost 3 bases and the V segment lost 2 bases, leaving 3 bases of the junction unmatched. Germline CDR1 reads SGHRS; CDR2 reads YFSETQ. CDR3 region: CASSFGGGGYNEQFF. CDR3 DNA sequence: TGCGCCAGCAGCTTCGGCGGGGGGGGCTACAATGAGCAGTTCTTC.

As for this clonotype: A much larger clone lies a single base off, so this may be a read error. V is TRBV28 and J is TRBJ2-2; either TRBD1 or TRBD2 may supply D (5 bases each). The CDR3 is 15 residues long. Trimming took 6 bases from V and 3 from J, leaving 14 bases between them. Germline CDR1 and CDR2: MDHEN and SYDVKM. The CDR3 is CASRPGPADTGELFF. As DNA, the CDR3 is TGTGCCAGCAGGCCGGGGCCCGCGGACACCGGGGAGCTGTTTTTT.

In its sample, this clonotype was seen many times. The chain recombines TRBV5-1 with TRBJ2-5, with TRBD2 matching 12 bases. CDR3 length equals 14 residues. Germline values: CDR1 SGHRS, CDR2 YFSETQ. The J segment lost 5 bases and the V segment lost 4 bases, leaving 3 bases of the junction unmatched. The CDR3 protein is CASSAGTSGETQYF. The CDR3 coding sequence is TGCGCCAGCAGCGCCGGGACTAGCGGGGAGACCCAGTACTTC.